The sequence of this T cell receptor beta chain was determined in a study of T-cell reconstitution after alpha-beta-depleted transplantation in children (TCRdb year 2016). Concerning the study at large: T-cell immune reconstitution after TCRalphabeta/CD19-depleted allogeneic hematopoietic cell transplantation in children was quantitatively tracked in the study by means of TCR repertoire profiling. Broad study findings and their caveats: In some patients, the high TCRbeta diversity seen at day 60 was put down to recipient T cells and intrathymic progenitors that had survived conditioning. Hyperexpanded clone frequencies declined over subsequent months; after one year, T-cell counts and TCRbeta diversity were mostly attributed to newly produced T cells. The apparently early alphabetaT-cell count recovery about two months after transplant was reportedly dependent on only several hundred rapidly expanded clones derived from non-depleted graft cells.

What this sample's treatment or condition label stands for: allogeneic hematopoietic cell transplantation with graft depleted of TCRalphabeta T cells and CD19 B cells. The children who served as transplant recipients had been given grafts of TCRalphabeta/CD19-depleted allogeneic hematopoietic cells. This clonotype showed up many times. There is no known antigen for this receptor. No per-base quality is available; no much larger clone lies one base away. Libraries were built with PCR. The listed sequencing device is Illumina HiSeq 2500. To normalize quantification of the TCRbeta repertoire, the TCR libraries were built with molecular barcoding that relied on unique molecular identifiers. TCRdb reanalyzed the raw reads on its own, using fastp at Q25 for trimming and MiXCR for clone calling, and kept in-frame beta chains. Here each entry gathers all rows of one CDR3 protein and keeps the most common genes and DNA. In all, the sample holds 250,000 to 300,000 distinct CDR3 sequences, and around 10% of those were seen once. The ten largest clones represent around 20% of the sample.

The CDR3 starts with the cysteine, ends with the phenylalanine, and has 14 residues. Of the read, only the CDR3 DNA is kept; its 42 bases are in frame from base 1. Trimming takes 0 bases from V and 7 bases from J, and the germline ends sit 11 bases apart. The germline V gene encodes CDR1 SGHRS and CDR2 YFSETQ. This sequence was found in a male patient between 2 and 10 years old who had a stem cell transplant for chronic granulomatous disease, so the T cells may come from the graft donor. Specimen: peripheral blood, collected 180 days after TCRalphabeta/CD19-depleted stem cell transplant. In this chain, TRBV5-1 is recombined with TRBJ1-5; D gene: possibly TRBD1, on 6 matching bases. The CDR3 here reads CASSLALGGQPQHF. DNA sequence: TGCGCCAGCAGCTTGGCACTCGGGGGCCAGCCCCAGCATTTT.